This TCR beta chain was observed in a study of tumor-infiltrating lymphocytes in primary liver carcinoma. Background on the study: Patients included men and women of 30 to 69 years.

Study results and limitations: The study found tumor-adjacent and tumor-blood pairs overlapped less than tumor region pairs. Tumors and blood were compared for top-250-clone fraction, and tumors had the significantly higher value (p = 0.039).

Taking about 17-31 mg of unsorted bulk tissue, the authors co-extracted RNA and DNA. Surgery removed the patients' primary liver carcinoma. CDR1 and CDR2 (germline): WNHNN, SYGVQD (reference sequence). Trimming cost V 2 bases and J 4 bases, with 14 bases left between them. The CDR3 loop spans 16 amino acids. With a constant-region primer, TCR beta cDNA was made from approximately 520 ng of total RNA. Libraries covering TCR beta were generated through three nested multiplex PCR rounds (using a slightly modified ARM-PCR). The two initial PCR rounds, roughly 9 cycles each, used TRBV1-TRBV30 forward and C-beta reverse primers. From the multiplex PCR reads, TCRdb called clonotypes with MiXCR, one entry per CDR3 protein. The sample has 80,000 or so distinct CDR3 sequences, approximately 69% seen once; the top ten hold 26%. Note on this clonotype: Its target is not known.

Material for sequencing was tumor-adjacent normal liver tissue. The sequence was collected from a man in his forties with primary liver carcinoma and hepatitis B virus infection. The chain links TRBV10-1 to TRBJ2-2; D is undetermined. CDR3 nucleotides: TGCGCCAGCAGTGAGGCGTGGAACAGCAGCACCGGGGAGCTGTTTTTT. Translation gives CASSEAWNSSTGELFF.